These 28 T cell receptor beta chains originate from one sample sequenced in a study of T cell changes during pregnancy in multiple sclerosis. Sequencing used immunoSEQ multiplex PCR; TCRdb keeps in-frame clones, though not all of them. In the table there are about 40,000 clones, approximately 94% of which are singletons. Source: peripheral blood, taken in the third trimester of pregnancy. The source of these receptors is a female donor with multiple sclerosis, enrolled in a pregnancy study.

The CDR3 loop reads CASSDPTGLNTEAFF. The CDR3 nucleotides are TGTGCCAGCAGTGACCCGACAGGCCTGAACACTGAAGCTTTCTTT. V gene TRBV6-6 combines with J gene TRBJ1-1, with D possibly being TRBD1 (6 bases). The CDR3 has 15 residues. Looked up from germline, CDR1 is MNHNY and CDR2 is SVGAGI (reference sequence). V shed 5 bases and J shed 0 bases, with 13 bases lying between them.

This chain links TRBV6-6 with TRBJ2-1; 9 nucleotides match TRBD2. V was clipped by 8 bases and J by 9 bases; unmatched bases: 14. Looked up from germline, CDR1 is MNHNY and CDR2 is SVGAGI (reference sequence). The CDR3 is made up of 15 amino acids. The CDR3 loop reads CASAQWGGRAVEQFF. The CDR3 DNA is TGTGCCAGCGCTCAGTGGGGCGGGAGGGCCGTTGAGCAGTTCTTC.

The CDR3 DNA follows: TGCGCCAGCAGCCAAGGCTGGACAGGGGGAATGGGGACTGAAGCTTTCTTT. Translated: CASSQGWTGGMGTEAFF. The chain uses TRBV4-1 and TRBJ1-1, with TRBD1 matching 10 bases. The germline CDR1 and CDR2 sequences are MGHRA and YSYEKL. This CDR3 is 17 amino acids long. J gave up 5 bases and V 1 base, and 10 bases lay outside the gene matches.

The chain joins TRBV19 to TRBJ1-5, with D perhaps matching TRBD1 (5 bases). This CDR3 region has 13 residues. Trimming shortened V by 4 bases and J by 9 bases, and 13 bases separated the two germline ends. Germline-derived CDR1 and CDR2 are LNHDA and SQIVND (reference sequence). Written as DNA, the CDR3 is TGTGCCAGTAGTACTCCCTCCGGGGGGCCCCAGCATTTT. As protein: CASSTPSGGPQHF.

The rearrangement uses TRBV4-3 and TRBJ2-4, with 8 bases that match TRBD1. Germline CDR1 reads LGHNA; CDR2 reads YSLEER. V lost 1 base to trimming and J lost 2 bases; unmatched junction nucleotides: 13. The CDR3 has 19 residues. As DNA, the CDR3 is TGCGCCAGCAGCCAAGTCGACTACAGGGACAGGACACCCAAAAACATTCAGTACTTC. Encoded protein: CASSQVDYRDRTPKNIQYF.

The V and J genes are TRBV19 and TRBJ1-4, with unresolved D. Trimming took 4 bases from V and 0 from J, leaving 9 bases between them. The CDR3 length is 15 residues. CDR1 LNHDA and CDR2 SQIVND come from the germline V gene (reference sequence). This chain's CDR3 is CASSTQISTNEKLFF. In DNA, the CDR3 is TGTGCCAGTAGTACTCAGATTTCAACTAATGAAAAACTGTTTTTT.

V usage is TRBV4-3 and J usage is TRBJ2-5; possible D gene TRBD1, 5 bases. Trimming took off 0 bases at V and 5 bases at J, with 16 bases between the two ends. The CDR3 is 16 residues long. Germline CDR1 reads LGHNA; CDR2 reads YSLEER. CDR3 DNA: TGCGCCAGCAGCCAAGAAGCAGCAGGGATGGGGGAGACCCAGTACTTC. This codes for CASSQEAAGMGETQYF.

The V gene is TRBV19, the J gene TRBJ2-7; D might be TRBD2 (6 bases). V lost 3 bases, J lost 0 bases, and 12 bases lay in between. The germline V gene has CDR1 LNHDA and CDR2 SQIVND (reference sequence). This CDR3 comprises 15 residues. The CDR3 region is CASSIGLASSYEQYF. Written as DNA, the CDR3 is TGTGCCAGTAGTATTGGGCTAGCGAGCTCCTACGAGCAGTACTTC.

As for this clone: Mismatch with germline at one junction end may stem from a read error. The V call is TRBV7-7, the J call TRBJ2-2; 12 nucleotides match TRBD1. The CDR3 consists of 20 residues. Germline V CDR1 and CDR2: SSHAT, FNYEAQ (reference sequence). The CDR3 is CASSLSRDRGHEGGAGELFF. In DNA form, the CDR3 reads TGTGCTAGCAGCTTATCCCGGGACAGGGGGCATGAAGGAGGCGCCGGGGAGCTGTTTTTT.

V usage is TRBV6-4 and J usage is TRBJ2-2; TRBD2 might be the D (5 bases). Germline values: CDR1 MRHNA, CDR2 SNTAGT. The CDR3 runs 14 residues. V was trimmed by 0 bases and J by 3 bases, leaving 5 bases between them. The CDR3 nucleotides are TGTGCCAGCAGTGACTCTAGCGACACCGGGGAGCTGTTTTTT. Its translation is CASSDSSDTGELFF.

V and J are TRBV5-4 and TRBJ2-5, with a weak D call TRBD2 (6 bases). This CDR3 contains 15 residues. Trimming took off 3 bases at V and 2 bases at J, with 14 bases between the two ends. Per germline, CDR1 SGHNT and CDR2 YYREEE (reference sequence). CDR3 coding DNA: TGTGCCAGCAGCTCGGGACTCGAAGGGCAAGAGACCCAGTACTTC. Translation gives CASSSGLEGQETQYF. The full variable domain, completed using reference TRBV5-4 and TRBJ2-5, is ETGVTQSPTHLIKTRGQQVTLRCSSQSGHNTVSWYQQALGQGPQFIFQYYREEENGRGNFPPRFSGLQFPNYSSELNVNALELDDSALYLCASSSGLEGQETQYFGPGTRLLVL.

The chain employs TRBV27 and TRBJ2-7; tentatively, D is TRBD2 (6 bases). CDR1 is MNHEY and CDR2 is SMNVEV in the germline V gene (reference sequence). CDR3 length equals 15 residues. The V and J ends lost 7 bases and 6 bases respectively, with 22 bases between them. CDR3 nucleotides: TGTGCCAGCAACGACACGCCACTACGGGGGATCGAGCAGTACTTC. Amino acid sequence: CASNDTPLRGIEQYF.

The V call is TRBV18, the J call TRBJ2-1; D perhaps matches TRBD1 (6 bases). This CDR3 comprises 15 residues. Germline V gene data show CDR1 as KGHSH and CDR2 as LQKENI. The V and J ends lost 4 bases and 0 bases respectively, with 10 bases between them. The CDR3 bases are TGTGCCAGCTCACTAACAGGGAGCTCCTACAATGAGCAGTTCTTC. Translating it yields CASSLTGSSYNEQFF.

The V and J genes are TRBV4-3 and TRBJ2-7; maybe TRBD1 (6 bases). V lost 5 bases, J lost 2 bases, and 16 bases lay in between. The germline gives CDR1 LGHNA, CDR2 YSLEER. This CDR3 is 15 amino acids long. The chain's CDR3 is CASSDEPTGTYEQYF. The DNA of the CDR3 is TGCGCCAGCAGCGACGAACCGACAGGAACCTACGAGCAGTACTTC.

V usage is TRBV13 and J usage is TRBJ2-7; possibly TRBD1 for D (6 bases). Per the germline V gene, CDR1 is PRHDT and CDR2 is FYEKMQ (reference sequence). Trimming took 5 bases from V and 0 from J, leaving 14 bases between them. The CDR3 runs to 15 residues. The CDR3: CASSGRQGHSYEQYF. CDR3 bases: TGTGCCAGCAGCGGCCGGCAGGGGCACTCCTACGAGCAGTACTTC. Using reference TRBV13 and TRBJ2-7 for the parts outside the CDR3, the full variable domain is AAGVIQSPRHLIKEKRETATLKCYPIPRHDTVYWYQQGPGQDPQFLISFYEKMQSDKGSIPDRFSAQQFSDYHSELNMSSLELGDSALYFCASSGRQGHSYEQYFGPGTRLTVT.

V is TRBV6-5 and J is TRBJ2-7; 10 nucleotides align to TRBD2. CDR3 size: 15 residues. The J segment lost 3 bases and the V segment lost 4 bases, leaving 6 bases of the junction unmatched. Germline V gene sequence: CDR1 MNHEY, CDR2 SVGAGI. CDR3 DNA: TGTGCCAGCAGTTCGGGCGCTAGCGGGAGCTACGAGCAGTACTTC. This translates into CASSSGASGSYEQYF.

This clone is a singleton in its sample. This chain joins TRBV21-1 and TRBJ2-7; the table names TRBD1, a call not compared with the DNA. TRBV21-1 is a listed pseudogene. The CDR3 consists of 13 residues. DNA for the CDR3: TGTGCCAGCAGCTCAGAGGACAGCTACGAGCAGTACTTC. Translated, it gives CASSSEDSYEQYF.

This sequence joins TRBV10-3 and TRBJ2-4; 10 bases map to TRBD1. The germline gives CDR1 ENHRY, CDR2 SYGVKD. This CDR3 has 15 residues. The J segment lost 6 bases and the V segment lost 2 bases, leaving 4 bases of the junction unmatched. In DNA, the CDR3 is TGTGCCATCAGTGAGCAGGGACAGGGGAGAAACATTCAGTACTTC. Translation gives CAISEQGQGRNIQYF.

J is TRBJ1-6 and V is TRBV28, with TRBD1 matching 9 bases. Unmatched junction bases numbered 7, after V lost 3 bases and J lost 10 bases. This CDR3 is built from 15 residues. In germline, CDR1 is MDHEN, CDR2 SYDVKM. Here the CDR3 reads CASSFPTGGGSPLHF. Here the CDR3 DNA reads TGTGCCAGCAGTTTCCCGACAGGGGGAGGGTCACCCCTCCACTTT.

The chain links TRBV7-2 to TRBJ1-5, with 8 positions matching TRBD1. Looked up from germline, CDR1 is SGHTA and CDR2 is FQGNSA. The CDR3 has 15 residues. The V gene end was trimmed by 5 bases and the J gene end by 0 bases; junction bases not matched to a gene: 3. The CDR3 here is CASSADRGSNQPQHF. The DNA of the CDR3 is TGTGCCAGCAGCGCTGACAGGGGTAGCAATCAGCCCCAGCATTTT.

The chain is built from TRBV14 and TRBJ1-6; a possible D gene is TRBD1 (6 bases). CDR1 SGHDN and CDR2 FVKESK come from the germline V gene. The CDR3 runs to 16 residues. Trimming took off 4 bases at V and 0 bases at J, with 10 bases between the two ends. CDR3 residues: CASSRNRDSYNSPLHF. CDR3 nucleotides: TGTGCCAGCAGCCGGAACAGGGACTCCTATAATTCACCCCTCCACTTT.

This chain joins TRBV13 and TRBJ1-1; D unresolved. The V gene's germline CDR1 is PRHDT and CDR2 FYEKMQ (reference sequence). V was clipped by 3 bases and J by 0 bases, with 8 bases between them. CDR3 size: 14 residues. The CDR3 protein is CASSFEALNTEAFF. CDR3 bases: TGTGCCAGCAGCTTTGAGGCCTTGAACACTGAAGCTTTCTTT.

The chain couples TRBV6-5 to TRBJ1-1, with TRBD1 matching over 7 bases. Trimming removed 5 bases from V and 2 bases from J; junction bases left unmatched: 5. This CDR3 contains 14 residues. CDR1 and CDR2 from the germline V gene are MNHEY and SVGAGI. The DNA of the CDR3 is TGTGCCAGCAGTAAGCGACAGGGCAACACTGAAGCTTTCTTT. Encoded protein: CASSKRQGNTEAFF.

The rearrangement links TRBV6-1 to TRBJ1-3, with D tentatively TRBD1 (5 bases). The ends were cut back, 0 bases at V and 0 bases at J, with 9 bases in the middle. There are 16 residues in the CDR3. The germline CDR1 and CDR2 sequences are MNHNS and SASEGT. CDR3 DNA: TGTGCCAGCAGTGAAGCGGGGGAGGGCTCTGGAAACACCATATATTTT. It yields the protein CASSEAGEGSGNTIYF.

This clone was found once. V gene TRBV2 combines with J gene TRBJ1-1, with D tentatively TRBD1 (6 bases). The CDR3 runs to 14 residues. Trimming took 3 bases from V and 5 from J, leaving 13 bases between them. Germline V CDR1 and CDR2: SNHLY, FYNNEI. CDR3 sequence (DNA): TGTGCCAGCAGTGAGGGGCAGGGGAAGACTGAAGCTTTCTTT. The encoded protein is CASSEGQGKTEAFF.

This clone was picked up one time. The chain recombines TRBV5-1 with TRBJ2-7; TRBD1 matches 7 bases. The CDR3 consists of 14 residues. Germline CDR1 SGHRS, CDR2 YFSETQ. V gave up 4 bases and J gave up 3 bases; unmatched junction bases: 7. DNA for the CDR3: TGCGCCAGCAGCCCGAGACAGGGAGACTACGAGCAGTACTTC. Its translation is CASSPRQGDYEQYF.

This chain uses TRBV7-2 with TRBJ1-5, with TRBD1 matching 9 bases. V dropped 3 bases and J dropped 2; count of bases not matched to a gene: 2. The CDR3 loop spans 15 amino acids. Germline values: CDR1 SGHTA, CDR2 FQGNSA. The CDR3 region is CASSFRDRGNQPQHF. The CDR3 DNA is TGTGCCAGCAGCTTCCGGGACAGGGGCAATCAGCCCCAGCATTTT.

V is TRBV11-2 and J is TRBJ2-7; 8 nucleotides agree with TRBD1. This CDR3 is 16 amino acids long. CDR1 SGHAT and CDR2 FQNNGV come from the germline V gene. With 4 bases clipped from V and 2 bases from J, the junction kept 10 bases outside the gene matches. DNA for the CDR3: TGTGCCAGCAGCTCCCATGTTCGGACAGGGACCTACGAGCAGTACTTC. This translates into CASSSHVRTGTYEQYF.